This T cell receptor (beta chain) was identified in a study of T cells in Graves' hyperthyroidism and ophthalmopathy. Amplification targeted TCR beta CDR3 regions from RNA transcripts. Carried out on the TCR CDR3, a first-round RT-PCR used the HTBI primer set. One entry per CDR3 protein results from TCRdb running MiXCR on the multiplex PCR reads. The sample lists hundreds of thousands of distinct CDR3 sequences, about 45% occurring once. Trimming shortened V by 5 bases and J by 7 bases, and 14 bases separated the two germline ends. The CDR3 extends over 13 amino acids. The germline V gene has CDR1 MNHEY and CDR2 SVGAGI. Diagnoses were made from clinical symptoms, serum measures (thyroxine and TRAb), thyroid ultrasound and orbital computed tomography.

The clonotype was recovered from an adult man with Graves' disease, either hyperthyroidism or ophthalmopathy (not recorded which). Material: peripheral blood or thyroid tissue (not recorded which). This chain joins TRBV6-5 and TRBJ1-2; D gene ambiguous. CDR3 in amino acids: CASSTQVYGGYTF. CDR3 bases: TGTGCCAGCAGTACTCAGGTATACGGTGGCTACACCTTC.